The 27 T cell receptor beta chains below were found in one sample sequenced in a study of identical twins. TCRdb reprocessed the 5' RACE reads via MiXCR and lists one record per CDR3 protein. The sample yields roughly 480,000 distinct CDR3 sequences, about 24% seen once. These records were also assigned to another study, of T cells expressing NK-cell markers.

Input material: CD4+ T cells sorted from blood. The origin of the receptors is a young woman in good health.

The V and J genes are TRBV20-1 and TRBJ1-5; a weak D match, TRBD1 (5 bases). CDR1 DFQATT and CDR2 SNEGSKA come from the germline V gene (reference sequence). There are 14 residues in the CDR3. Trimming removed 6 bases from V and 3 bases from J, with 15 bases in between. The CDR3 coding sequence is TGCAGTGCAAAAGGGGAACGGATCAATCAGCCCCAGCATTTT. It codes for CSAKGERINQPQHF.

The chain employs TRBV7-9 and TRBJ2-5; 11 bases line up with TRBD2. Germline V gene sequence: CDR1 SEHNR, CDR2 FQNEAQ (reference sequence). The CDR3 runs to 17 residues. With V trimmed by 4 bases and J by 2 bases, 9 bases remained unmatched. The CDR3, as DNA: TGTGCCAGCAGCTCAGGGACTAGCGGAGGAAGACAAGAGACCCAGTACTTC. Amino acid sequence: CASSSGTSGGRQETQYF.

The chain uses TRBV5-4 and TRBJ2-5; TRBD2 matches at 12 bases. Germline trimming cut 4 bases from V and 5 bases from J; bases unmatched to any gene: 12. CDR1 is SGHNT, CDR2 YYREEE, per germline (reference sequence). The CDR3 is made up of 17 amino acids. CDR3 coding DNA: TGTGCCAGCAGCCCCTTGACTAGCGGGGGACCCCAGGAGACCCAGTACTTC. This codes for CASSPLTSGGPQETQYF.

The CDR3 DNA sequence: TGTGCTAGTGGTTTGGAAGTTAACACTGAAGCTTTCTTT. The encoded protein is CASGLEVNTEAFF. J is TRBJ1-1 and V is TRBV12-5, with unresolved D. Germline-derived CDR1 and CDR2 are LGHNT and FRNRAP. Trimming left V 1 base short and J 2 bases short, with 5 bases between. The CDR3 loop spans 13 amino acids.

The chain links TRBV5-1 to TRBJ1-1, with a possible D match to TRBD1 (5 bases). This CDR3 has 14 amino acids. From germline, CDR1 is SGHRS and CDR2 YFSETQ. The ends were cut back, 2 bases at V and 1 base at J, with 9 bases in the middle. CDR3 amino acids: CASSFQRGNTEAFF. The CDR3, as DNA: TGCGCCAGCAGCTTTCAAAGGGGGAACACTGAAGCTTTCTTT.

The chain carries TRBV20-1 and TRBJ2-1; 9 bases are a match to TRBD2. V shed 3 bases and J 5 bases; nucleotides not matched to a gene: 11. The length of the CDR3 is 16 residues. Germline lookup yields CDR1 DFQATT and CDR2 SNEGSKA (reference sequence). CDR3 in amino acids: CSARPSERGDHNEQFF. CDR3 nucleotides: TGCAGTGCTAGGCCCTCTGAGCGGGGGGACCACAATGAGCAGTTCTTC.

The rearrangement joins TRBV20-1 to TRBJ1-5, with D possibly being TRBD1 (6 bases). V lost 5 bases, J lost 4 bases, and 15 bases lay in between. The CDR3 is made up of 14 amino acids. The germline gives CDR1 DFQATT, CDR2 SNEGSKA (reference sequence). The CDR3 sequence is CSAEDSRDNQPQHF. CDR3 DNA: TGCAGTGCTGAGGACAGTCGGGATAATCAGCCCCAGCATTTT.

This clonotype was detected a few times. This sequence joins TRBV7-3 and TRBJ2-1; 10 positions match TRBD2. The CDR3 spans 15 residues. The germline CDR1 and CDR2 sequences are SGHTA and FQGTGA. Trimming took 5 bases from V and 8 from J; bases not matched to a gene: 9. CDR3 residues: CASSTLAGIRDEQFF. The CDR3 DNA follows: TGTGCCAGCAGCACACTAGCGGGGATTCGGGATGAGCAGTTCTTC.

This chain connects TRBV20-1 to TRBJ2-7; 11 nucleotides agree with TRBD2. The CDR3 has 15 residues. The V gene end was trimmed by 6 bases and the J gene end by 4 bases; junction bases not matched to a gene: 11. CDR1 and CDR2 (germline): DFQATT, SNEGSKA (reference sequence). CDR3 region: CSARSTSGSEYEQYF. For the CDR3, the DNA is TGCAGTGCCAGGTCTACTAGCGGGAGCGAATACGAGCAGTACTTC.

This clonotype was recorded a few times. This chain joins TRBV5-1 and TRBJ1-2; D not certain. The CDR3 spans 14 residues. The ends were cut back, 1 base at V and 2 bases at J, with 9 bases in the middle. The V gene's germline CDR1 is SGHRS and CDR2 YFSETQ. CDR3 sequence (DNA): TGCGCCAGCAGCTTGACTCGGGGAAACTATGGCTACACCTTC. It encodes CASSLTRGNYGYTF.

With respect to this clonotype: The junction differs from germline at one of its ends, possibly a read error. The chain is built from TRBV6-1 and TRBJ2-5; D is possibly TRBD2 (6 bases). The CDR3 consists of 14 residues. From germline, CDR1 is MNHNS and CDR2 SASEGT. The CDR3 sequence is CASSLTWGGETHYF. The CDR3 DNA is TGTGCCAGCAGTCTGACTTGGGGCGGGGAGACCCATTACTTC.

The chain couples TRBV5-1 to TRBJ2-1, with 12 bases identical to TRBD2. Germline assignment: CDR1 SGHRS and CDR2 YFSETQ. Losses at the gene ends were 4 bases for V and 1 base for J; bases not matched to a gene: 3. This CDR3 is 16 amino acids long. CDR3 DNA sequence: TGCGCCAGCAGCGAGACTAGCGGGAGATCCTACAATGAGCAGTTCTTC. Translation: CASSETSGRSYNEQFF.

In this sample, this clonotype turned up a few times. This sequence joins TRBV7-2 and TRBJ2-2; D is unresolved. This CDR3 spans 14 amino acids. The germline V gene has CDR1 SGHTA and CDR2 FQGNSA. Between the trimmed V and J ends, which lost 5 bases and 6 bases, there was a span of 13 bases. CDR3 in DNA: TGTGCCAGCAGCCCCGTCCGGGCGGCCGGGGAGCTGTTTTTT. Its translation is CASSPVRAAGELFF.

The chain recombines TRBV20-1 with TRBJ2-1; D may correspond to TRBD1 or TRBD2 (5 bases each). CDR1 is DFQATT and CDR2 is SNEGSKA in the germline V gene (reference sequence). The CDR3 consists of 13 residues. V was clipped by 1 base and J by 2 bases, with 6 bases between them. The CDR3: CSARGGTYNEQFF. CDR3 sequence (DNA): TGCAGTGCTAGAGGGGGGACCTACAATGAGCAGTTCTTC.

This rearrangement joins TRBV10-1 to TRBJ2-2; D uncertain. This CDR3 has 13 residues. Germline V gene sequence: CDR1 WNHNN, CDR2 SYGVQD (reference sequence). The V gene lost 4 bases and the J gene lost 6 bases, with 9 bases spanning the gap. The CDR3 DNA follows: TGCGCCAGCAGTGTTAGGTCGTCCGGGGAGCTGTTTTTT. It is translated as CASSVRSSGELFF.

The chain employs TRBV5-1 and TRBJ2-5, with TRBD2 as a possible D gene (6 bases). Germline CDR1 and CDR2: SGHRS and YFSETQ. Trimming left V 0 bases short and J 2 bases short, with 11 bases between. The length of the CDR3 is 15 residues. The CDR3 here is CASSLVGTRQETQYF. Here the CDR3 DNA reads TGCGCCAGCAGCTTGGTTGGGACTCGACAAGAGACCCAGTACTTC. The variable domain in full, with the rest retrieved from reference TRBV5-1 and TRBJ2-5, is KAGVTQTPRYLIKTRGQQVTLSCSPISGHRSVSWYQQTPGQGLQFLFEYFSETQRNKGNFPGRFSGRQFSNSRSEMNVSTLELGDSALYLCASSLVGTRQETQYFGPGTRLLVL.

The DNA of the CDR3 is TGTGCTAGTGGTTCCCCAGCGGGAGCGGTCGGGGAGCTGTTTTTT. This encodes CASGSPAGAVGELFF. The V gene is TRBV12-5, the J gene TRBJ2-2; 8 bases agree with TRBD2. Germline CDR1 reads LGHNT; CDR2 reads FRNRAP. The CDR3 runs to 15 residues. Germline trimming cut 4 bases from V and 7 bases from J; bases unmatched to any gene: 8.

The table lists this clonotype with a few counts. The rearrangement links TRBV9 to TRBJ2-3; 7 bases line up with TRBD2. The CDR3 length is 16 residues. CDR1 and CDR2 from the germline V gene are SGDLS and YYNGEE. Trimming at V came to 0 bases and at J to 6 bases, leaving 10 bases not matched to a gene. CDR3 in amino acids: CASSVAGGSSLDTQYF. CDR3 sequence (DNA): TGTGCCAGCAGCGTAGCCGGGGGGTCCTCTCTGGATACGCAGTATTTT.

This chain uses TRBV7-6 with TRBJ2-7, with a tentative D call TRBD1 (6 bases). The V gene lost 8 bases and the J gene lost 2 bases, with 16 bases spanning the gap. This CDR3 is 14 amino acids long. Germline loops: CDR1 SGHVS, CDR2 FNYEAQ. The CDR3 loop reads CASAEQGQTYEQYF. The CDR3 DNA sequence: TGTGCCAGCGCGGAACAGGGTCAAACCTACGAGCAGTACTTC.

CDR3 in amino acids: CASSQNSGGRSYNEQFF. As DNA, the CDR3 is TGCGCCAGCAGCCAAAATAGTGGCGGGAGATCCTACAATGAGCAGTTCTTC. This chain links TRBV4-3 with TRBJ2-1; TRBD2 agrees at 7 bases. The V gene's germline CDR1 is LGHNA and CDR2 YSLEER. The V gene end was trimmed by 2 bases and the J gene end by 1 base; junction bases not matched to a gene: 8. The CDR3 is made up of 17 amino acids.

DNA for the CDR3: TGTGCCAGCAGCCCAATGCTGGCTAGCGGGAGGGACAATGAGCAGTTCTTC. Protein: CASSPMLASGRDNEQFF. The chain recombines TRBV4-2 with TRBJ2-1, with 12 positions matching TRBD2. Germline CDR1 is LGHNA and CDR2 is YNFKEQ. Unmatched junction bases numbered 9, after V lost 4 bases and J lost 5 bases. This CDR3 comprises 17 residues.

The V gene is TRBV19, the J gene TRBJ1-1; no clear D. V was cut by 9 bases and J by 5 bases, with 16 bases left in between. Germline V CDR1 and CDR2: LNHDA, SQIVND (reference sequence). The CDR3 loop spans 13 amino acids. The CDR3 nucleotides are TGTGCCAGCGTCACGCCTGGGGTTACTGAAGCTTTCTTT. Its translation is CASVTPGVTEAFF.

The V and J genes are TRBV5-1 and TRBJ2-2; D might be TRBD2 (6 bases). The CDR3 consists of 16 residues. The V end was cut by 0 bases, the J end by 4 bases, with 13 bases between. In germline, CDR1 is SGHRS, CDR2 YFSETQ. The CDR3 bases are TGCGCCAGCAGCTTGGCCCAGCAGGGACTCACCGGGGAGCTGTTTTTT. Protein product: CASSLAQQGLTGELFF.

This rearrangement joins TRBV5-1 to TRBJ1-3; 7 bases are shared with TRBD1. The CDR3 contains 15 residues. V was pared by 4 bases and J by 0 bases, with 4 bases of the junction left unmatched. Germline V gene data show CDR1 as SGHRS and CDR2 as YFSETQ. CDR3 DNA sequence: TGCGCCAGCAGCCGGGACAGACTCTCTGGAAACACCATATATTTT. This encodes CASSRDRLSGNTIYF.

The chain carries TRBV20-1 and TRBJ1-1; TRBD1 is a possible D gene (6 bases). V was shortened by 3 bases and J by 1 base, with 12 bases between the two germline ends. The CDR3 loop spans 14 amino acids. The V gene's germline CDR1 is DFQATT and CDR2 SNEGSKA (reference sequence). The CDR3: CSARTQGPNTEAFF. The CDR3 bases are TGCAGTGCTAGGACACAGGGACCGAACACTGAAGCTTTCTTT.

J is TRBJ2-3 and V is TRBV9, with 7 bases matching TRBD2. Trimming at V came to 0 bases and at J to 1 base, leaving 11 bases not matched to a gene. Germline assignment: CDR1 SGDLS and CDR2 YYNGEE. The CDR3 covers 18 residues. CDR3 nucleotide sequence: TGTGCCAGCAGCGTAGGCCCGGGAGGCCCGGGGGGCACAGATACGCAGTATTTT. Protein: CASSVGPGGPGGTDTQYF. The variable domain in full, with the rest retrieved from reference TRBV9 and TRBJ2-3, is DSGVTQTPKHLITATGQRVTLRCSPRSGDLSVYWYQQSLDQGLQFLIQYYNGEERAKGNILERFSAQQFPDLHSELNLSSLELGDSALYFCASSVGPGGPGGTDTQYFGPGTRLTVL.

The chain carries TRBV5-1 and TRBJ2-3; 10 positions agree with TRBD2. After removal of 2 bases from V and 2 bases from J, the junction contained 5 bases not matched to a gene. This CDR3 region has 16 residues. From germline, CDR1 is SGHRS and CDR2 YFSETQ. CDR3 amino acids: CASSLSTSGTTDTQYF. The CDR3 DNA sequence: TGCGCCAGCAGCTTATCAACTAGCGGGACCACAGATACGCAGTATTTT.